Listed below are T cell receptor beta chains from one sample, sequenced in a study of shared T cell receptors in the human thymus. TCRdb keeps only in-frame clones here, not all; method: immunoSEQ multiplex PCR. Altogether some 720,000 clones are present, approximately 88% being singletons, with the ten largest covering around 0.01%. Separately, the same data were catalogued under a study of human thymus T cells.

Sequencing was done on a sample of thymocytes. These receptors came from a boy under two years old with a congenital heart defect. Both conserved end residues are part of each CDR3.

j_gene | v_gene | CDR3aa
TRBJ2-7 | TRBV5-1 | CASSLRPPGLAGTYEQYF
TRBJ2-1 | TRBV6-1 | CASSPSGRARNEQFF
TRBJ1-4 | TRBV7-9 | CASSLGAGGIREKLFF
TRBJ1-4 | TRBV7-2 | CASSSPETGEKLFF
TRBJ2-3 | TRBV11-2 | CASSLPGGSTDTQYF
TRBJ2-7 | TRBV29-1 | CSVVTSRSYEQYF
TRBJ1-2 | TRBV2 | CASRDRDPWDYGYTF
TRBJ2-2 | TRBV28 | CASSCRRQENTGELFF
TRBJ2-1 | TRBV30 | CAWASLPSYNEQFF
TRBJ2-3 | TRBV29-1 | CSVTGGAFGVGSDTQYF